The clone carrying this T cell receptor (beta chain) was observed at least ten times. From around 520 ng of total RNA, TCR beta-specific cDNA was reverse-transcribed using a constant-region primer. Investigators got TCR beta libraries out of three nested multiplex PCR rounds, done with slightly modified ARM-PCR. TCRdb passed the multiplex PCR reads through MiXCR, listing each CDR3 protein once. Of roughly 80,000 distinct CDR3 sequences listed, roughly two thirds were seen once; the top ten hold roughly 13%. These data are taken from a study of tumor-infiltrating lymphocytes in primary liver carcinoma. DNA and RNA were both co-extracted from 20-30 mg of bulk tissue that had not been sorted. This receptor was identified in a woman aged 55-70 years with primary liver carcinoma and hepatitis B virus infection. Sequencing input: liver tumor tissue from sampling region 4. The subset was: tumor region T4, right-lateral pole.

DNA of the CDR3: TGTGCCAGCAGCTTATTGGGCGGGAGGGCCGAGAACATTCAGTACTTC. Translated, it gives CASSLLGGRAENIQYF. The J gene is TRBJ2-4, the V gene TRBV7-8; 9 bases are a match to TRBD2. CDR3 length: 16 residues. From germline, CDR1 is SGHVS and CDR2 FQNEAQ. The ends lost 2 bases at V and 7 bases at J; junction bases unmatched: 9.